One sample yielded the 10 T cell receptor beta chains listed below, sequenced in a study of T cells in women clearing cervical HPV infection. The data were produced by immunoSEQ multiplex PCR, yet TCRdb's version contains in-frame clones alone and is incomplete. This sample contains tens of thousands of clones. The sequencing sample was made of blood buffy coat. The receptors come from a woman aged 18 to 75 with a cervical HPV16 infection that either progressed to CIN3+ or cleared (not recorded which).

Comments on this clone: The read ends 3 residues before the CDR3 terminus; that terminus is restored from the germline J gene. The V call is TRBV19, the J call TRBJ2-4, with no clear D. The CDR3 sequence is 13 residues long. The germline CDR1 and CDR2 sequences are LNHDA and SQIVND (reference sequence). V lost 5 bases, J lost 2 bases, and 7 bases lay in between. The CDR3 bases that were read are TGTGCCAGTAGTGGCAGGACCAAAAACATT. Translating gives CASSGRTKNI. In full, the CDR3 reads CASSGRTKNIQYF.

Of note for this clone: The read halts 3 residues ahead of the CDR3 end, with the missing end drawn from the germline J gene. The rearrangement joins TRBV11-2 to TRBJ1-3; D unresolved. CDR3 length equals 15 residues. Between the trimmed V and J ends, which lost 2 bases and 4 bases, there was a span of 12 bases. Per germline, CDR1 SGHAT and CDR2 FQNNGV. Partial CDR3 DNA: TGTGCCAGCAGCTTAATCACCGCGGGAGGAAACACC. It yields the protein CASSLITAGGNT. The entire CDR3 sequence reads CASSLITAGGNTIYF.

In the case of this clone: Coverage ceases 3 residues before the CDR3 finishes, and the germline J gene fills in the end. V is TRBV18 and J is TRBJ2-1, with D uncertain. Germline CDR1 is KGHSH and CDR2 is LQKENI. The CDR3 runs to 16 residues. V was shortened by 5 bases and J by 5 bases, with 19 bases between the two germline ends. The DNA read from the CDR3 is TGTGCCAGCTCATCCGACCAAGGCAGGTATAACAATGAG. Its translation: CASSSDQGRYNNE. The entire CDR3 is CASSSDQGRYNNEQFF.

CDR3 DNA, as far as it was read: TGTGCCAGCAGCCAAGGGCTAGCGGGAGGGCCATATAATGAG. Protein sequence: CASSQGLAGGPYNE. The CDR3 in its entirety is CASSQGLAGGPYNEQFF. The chain recombines TRBV14 with TRBJ2-1; 12 bases are shared with TRBD2. The read is 3 residues too short to cover the CDR3 end, so that end is filled in from the germline J gene. Germline trimming cut 1 base from V and 7 bases from J; bases unmatched to any gene: 8. The CDR3 contains 17 residues. The germline V gene has CDR1 SGHDN and CDR2 FVKESK.

As concerns this clone: The CDR3 is cut off 3 residues early in the read; its end comes from the germline J gene. This sequence joins TRBV20-1 and TRBJ2-3; D gene uncertain. CDR3 length: 11 amino acids. CDR1 is DFQATT, CDR2 SNEGSKA, per germline (reference sequence). V lost 4 bases and J 1 base, leaving 3 bases between the germline ends. CDR3 region: CSAKGTDTQYF. Incomplete CDR3 DNA: TGCAGTGCTAAGGGCACAGATACG.

As regards this clone: The read falls 3 residues short of the CDR3 end, and the missing part is taken from the germline J gene. V is TRBV20-1 and J is TRBJ2-7; 8 nucleotides line up with TRBD1. CDR1 and CDR2 from the germline V gene are DFQATT and SNEGSKA (reference sequence). The CDR3 has 15 residues. V shed 1 base, J shed 0 bases, and the junction held 5 bases outside the gene matches. CDR3 sequence reads: CSARVGQGRSYEQYF. CDR3 bases read: TGCAGTGCTAGAGTCGGACAGGGCCGCTCCTACGAG.

In the case of this clone: The read terminates 3 residues before the CDR3 end, so the remaining end is supplied by the germline J gene. V usage is TRBV2 and J usage is TRBJ2-7, with D possibly matching TRBD1 (6 bases). Trimming took 5 bases from V and 5 from J, leaving 13 bases between them. The CDR3 has 13 amino acids. CDR1 and CDR2 from the germline V gene are SNHLY and FYNNEI. The CDR3: CASSPRGGHEQYF. Partial CDR3 DNA: TGTGCCAGCAGTCCCAGGGGTGGCCACGAG.

With regard to this clone: The CDR3 goes on 3 residues after the read ends, and that part is filled in from the germline J gene. The rearrangement links TRBV28 to TRBJ2-2, with 10 bases matching TRBD2. J gave up 3 bases and V 5 bases, and 6 bases lay outside the gene matches. In germline, CDR1 is MDHEN, CDR2 SYDVKM. CDR3 length: 16 residues. The CDR3 sequence: CASSPSSGSYTGELFF. The CDR3 DNA, read in part, is TGTGCCAGCAGTCCGTCTAGCGGGAGCTACACCGGGGAG.

The CDR3 sequence is CASSIGAAGELFF. The CDR3 DNA, read in part, is TGTGCCAGTAGTATAGGGGCAGCCGGGGAG. V usage is TRBV19 and J usage is TRBJ2-2; D is unclear. The read gets to within 3 residues of the CDR3 end, and the germline J gene fills in the rest. Looked up from germline, CDR1 is LNHDA and CDR2 is SQIVND (reference sequence). Trimming took 1 base from V and 6 from J, leaving 6 bases between them. This CDR3 is 13 amino acids long.

A word on this clone: The read ends 3 residues early relative to the CDR3; the germline J gene fills the gap. J is TRBJ1-6 and V is TRBV20-1, with a weak D call TRBD1 (6 bases). The germline CDR1 and CDR2 sequences are DFQATT and SNEGSKA (reference sequence). Trimming pared 2 bases from V and 9 bases from J, leaving 17 bases between. The CDR3 is 15 amino acids. The CDR3 region is CSARSHRERSSPLHF. The covered CDR3 bases are TGCAGTGCTAGATCGCACAGGGAGAGGAGTTCACCC.